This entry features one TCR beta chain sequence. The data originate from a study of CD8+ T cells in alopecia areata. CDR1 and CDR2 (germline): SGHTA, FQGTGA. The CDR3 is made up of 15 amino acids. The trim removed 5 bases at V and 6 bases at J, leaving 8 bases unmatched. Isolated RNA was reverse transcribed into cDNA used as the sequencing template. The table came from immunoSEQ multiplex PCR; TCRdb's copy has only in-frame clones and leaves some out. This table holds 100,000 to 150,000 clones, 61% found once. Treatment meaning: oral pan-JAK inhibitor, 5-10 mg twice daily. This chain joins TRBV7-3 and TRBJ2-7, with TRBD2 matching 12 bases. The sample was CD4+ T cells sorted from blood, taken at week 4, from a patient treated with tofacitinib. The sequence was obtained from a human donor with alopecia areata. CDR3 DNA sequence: TGTGCCAGCAGCCCGACTAGCGGGAGAACAGGCGAGCAGTACTTC. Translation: CASSPTSGRTGEQYF.